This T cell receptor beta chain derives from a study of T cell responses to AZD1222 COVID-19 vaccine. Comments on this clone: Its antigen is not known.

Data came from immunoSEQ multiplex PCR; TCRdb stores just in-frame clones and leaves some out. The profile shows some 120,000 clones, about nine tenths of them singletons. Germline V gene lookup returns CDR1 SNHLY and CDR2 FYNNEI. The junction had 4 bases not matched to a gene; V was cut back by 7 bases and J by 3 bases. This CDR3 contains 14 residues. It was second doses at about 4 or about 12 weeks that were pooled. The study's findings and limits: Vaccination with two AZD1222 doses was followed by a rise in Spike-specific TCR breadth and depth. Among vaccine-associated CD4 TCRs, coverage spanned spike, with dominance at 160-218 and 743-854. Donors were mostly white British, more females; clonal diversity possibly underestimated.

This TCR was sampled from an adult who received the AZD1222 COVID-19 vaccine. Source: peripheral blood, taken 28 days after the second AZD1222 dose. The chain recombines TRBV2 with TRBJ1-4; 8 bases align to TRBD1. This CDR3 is CASNRDRSNEKLFF. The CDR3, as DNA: TGTGCCAGCAATCGGGACAGGTCTAATGAAAAACTGTTTTTT.